This note documents a single T cell receptor (beta chain) sequence. No cognate antigen has been identified for it. Within one base of it there is no much larger clone, and no base qualities were kept. The CDR3, from cysteine to phenylalanine, totals 14 residues. The sequence is cut down to CDR3 DNA, 42 bases in frame from base 1. Taken from the germline V gene (reference sequence), the CDR1 and CDR2 loops are SGHKS and YYEKEE. The junction shows trimming of 3 bases on V and 2 bases on J, plus 12 bases between the germline ends. The data belong to a study of shared clonotypes between healthy human individuals (TCRdb year 2020). Regarding the study in general: The cohort included three men and a couple of women between 18 and 49 years of age. Leukapheresis yielded between about 0.9 and 9 billion PBMCs per donor. For each donor, CD4 naive and CD4 memory were each run on three plates, CD8 naive on two plates, and CD8 memory on one plate. Blood TCR repertoires of about five healthy adults were deeply sequenced to estimate repertoire size and the extent of clonotype sharing between individuals. Different laboratories and diverse techniques were used to prepare libraries and sequence TCR repertoires, to increase sequencing depth and limit assay-specific biases.

Using the deep immunoSEQ assay, multiplex PCR amplified TCR CDR3 regions from genomic DNA. Extracted genomic DNA from each cell subset was spread evenly across all wells of several immunoSEQ 96-well plates, with each plate serving as a replicate. For sorted subsets, 150 to 200 ng genomic DNA, equal to approximately 30,000 T cell genomes, was loaded into each replicate PCR. The purified libraries were quantified using a Qubit 3.0 fluorometer, sized with a Bioanalyzer 2100, and then quantified again using the KAPA Library Quantification kit. A separate single-read 150-cycle Illumina NextSeq 550 flow cell was used to sequence each immunoSEQ 96-well plate. The published analysis was carried out like this. Because the immunoSEQ output held only junctional sequences and lacked quality scores, the filtering could not match the filtering applied to full-length reads. Sequences were annotated with PyIR, a Python wrapper for IgBLAST v1.9, using IMGT germline references to assign V/J genes and CDR3. Reads were removed for weak V/J assignments (E-value above 1e-6), missing CDR3, stop codons, out-of-frame junctions, or ambiguous translated residues. V3J clonotypes were defined as sequences sharing an identical inferred V gene, J gene, and CDR3 amino acid sequence. Percentage overlap between repertoires was computed as shared unique clonotypes divided by the size of the smaller repertoire. Richness of each repertoire was evaluated using RTK rarefaction, the Chao1 estimator, and Recon v2.1 estimates of unobserved clonotypes. OLGA was used to compute generation probabilities for all TCRbeta clonotypes that the gDNA method yielded from a handful of donors. The immuneACCESS repertoire file appears here via TCRdb, limited to in-frame rearrangements. These files lack a portion of the clones; in checked studies, under half of the deficit traces to unresolved V genes, and the cause of the others is not known. Clone size and the V and J calls come from that table; the DNA yielded D and trimming. This sample has around 340,000 clones in its table, and roughly 80% of those were observed once. The leading ten clones occupy about 9.4% of the sample.

Donors were healthy HIV-negative adults with no recently reported acute infections or vaccinations. All donors were Caucasian adults living in Nashville, Tennessee, USA. Magnetic negative selection was used to enrich CD4+ T cells, after which naive cells were positively selected on CD45RA and the negative fraction became the memory subset. After blood collection by leukapheresis, PBMCs were isolated using Ficoll-Histopaque density gradient centrifugation and then cryopreserved in the vapor phase of liquid nitrogen. Analytical flow cytometry was used to check the purity and quantity of every magnetically sorted T cell population. Genomic DNA was isolated from every sorted fraction and measured by UV absorbance on a Nanodrop 2000c. The paper's findings and limits, for the study overall: Compared with non-shared clonotypes, the clonotypes found in all four sorted-subset donors had higher generation probabilities. Incomplete sequencing was indicated by rarefaction of sorted-subset datasets, despite the large sequencing depth. Across several donors, about 5% of naive CD4, roughly 3.5% of naive CD8, roughly 2.2% of memory CD4, and over 0.35% of memory CD8 clonotypes were shared. Larger estimated clonotype richness was generally found for naive subsets than for memory subsets. Sampling was restricted to blood, and TCR repertoires in tissue are likely to differ from TCR repertoires in blood. Based on pairwise subsampling, the degree of clonotype sharing among donors was expected to be affected by sequencing depth. Because the study included only a small number of donors, the genetic and exposure-history diversity represented was limited.

The specimen was memory CD4+ T cells sorted from blood. The intended sense of this specimen's cell subset or site label: CD45RA-negative fraction. The chain uses TRBV5-5 and TRBJ2-7; no D segment can be confidently identified. The origin of this receptor is a man aged 25 to 40 in good health. For the CDR3, the sequence is CASSSLTEAYEQYF. In nucleotides, the sequence is TGTGCCAGCAGCTCCCTGACGGAAGCCTACGAGCAGTACTTC.